The T cell receptor (beta chain) described here comes from a study of control samples from healthy donors and cancer patients. The data were produced by immunoSEQ multiplex PCR, yet TCRdb's version contains in-frame clones alone and is incomplete. The table shows approximately 49,000 clones, with just over 85% occurring only once. The sequencing sample was made of PBMCs. The sequence derives from a woman between 50 and 59 years old with lung cancer.

The CDR3 sequence is CASSQDGAGDSPLHF. The CDR3 region has the DNA TGCGCCAGCAGCCAAGATGGAGCGGGGGATTCACCCCTCCACTTT. V and J are TRBV4-3 and TRBJ1-6, with D perhaps matching TRBD1 (5 bases). CDR3 length equals 15 residues. Germline V CDR1 and CDR2: LGHNA, YSLEER. Deletions cut 0 bases from V and 8 bases from J, with 11 bases between.